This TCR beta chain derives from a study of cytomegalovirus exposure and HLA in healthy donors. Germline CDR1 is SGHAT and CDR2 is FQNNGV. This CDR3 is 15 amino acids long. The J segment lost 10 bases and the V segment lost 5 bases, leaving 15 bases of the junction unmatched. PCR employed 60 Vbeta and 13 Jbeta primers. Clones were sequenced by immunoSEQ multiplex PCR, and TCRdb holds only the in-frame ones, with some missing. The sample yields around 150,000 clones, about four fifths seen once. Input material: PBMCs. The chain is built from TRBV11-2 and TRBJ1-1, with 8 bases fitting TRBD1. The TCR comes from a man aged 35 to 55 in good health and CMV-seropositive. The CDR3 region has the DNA TGTGCCAGCAGCCAAAACTCAGGGGGCGAAGGTAGAGCTTTCTTT. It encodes CASSQNSGGEGRAFF.